The 20 T cell receptor beta chains reported below all come from one sample, sequenced in a study of cytomegalovirus exposure and HLA in healthy donors. PCR employed 60 Vbeta and 13 Jbeta primers. This table comes from immunoSEQ multiplex PCR, and its TCRdb copy is limited to in-frame clones, with some not included. The sample lists 150,000 or so clones; around 76% were seen once. The sample consisted of PBMCs. The receptors shown here come from a man in his forties or fifties in good health and CMV-seronegative.

The CDR3 DNA is TGTGCCAGCAGCCAAGATGGGACTAGCGGGAGAGGCAATGAGCAGTTCTTC. It specifies CASSQDGTSGRGNEQFF. V usage is TRBV4-2 and J usage is TRBJ2-1; 14 positions agree with TRBD2. The trim removed 0 bases at V and 6 bases at J, leaving 4 bases unmatched. The CDR3 runs 17 residues. Germline CDR1 is LGHNA and CDR2 is YNFKEQ.

J is TRBJ1-1 and V is TRBV7-9; 9 bases map to TRBD1. The CDR3 has 15 residues. The germline CDR1 and CDR2 sequences are SEHNR and FQNEAQ (reference sequence). The V gene end was trimmed by 5 bases and the J gene end by 4 bases; junction bases not matched to a gene: 8. The CDR3 reads CASSLGQGRATEAFF. CDR3 nucleotides: TGTGCCAGCAGCCTAGGACAGGGGAGGGCCACTGAAGCTTTCTTT.

This clone was seen a few times. The sample contains more than one DNA sequence encoding this CDR3. This CDR3 is CASSPGGREQYF. The CDR3 DNA reads TGTGCCAGCAGCCCCGGAGGGCGGGAGCAGTACTTC. The V gene is TRBV7-9, the J gene TRBJ2-7; D may be TRBD2 (6 bases). Per the germline V gene, CDR1 is SEHNR and CDR2 is FQNEAQ (reference sequence). Deletions cut 5 bases from V and 7 bases from J, with 12 bases between. CDR3 length: 12 amino acids. Complete variable domain (other parts from reference TRBV7-9 and TRBJ2-7): DTGVSQNPRHKITKRGQNVTFRCDPISEHNRLYWYRQTLGQGPEFLTYFQNEAQLEKSRLLSDRFSAERPKGSFSTLEIQRTEQGDSAMYLCASSPGGREQYFGPGTRLTVT.

V and J are TRBV7-2 and TRBJ2-7; 7 bases agree with TRBD1. CDR3 length equals 13 residues. J was trimmed by 2 bases and V by 5 bases; bases with no gene match: 3. The germline CDR1 and CDR2 sequences are SGHTA and FQGNSA. The CDR3 spells CASSHGQAYEQYF. CDR3 coding DNA: TGTGCCAGCAGCCATGGACAGGCCTACGAGCAGTACTTC.

This rearrangement joins TRBV28 to TRBJ2-5, with D possibly TRBD1 on 5 matching bases. The germline V gene has CDR1 MDHEN and CDR2 SYDVKM. V was clipped by 2 bases and J by 3 bases, with 7 bases between them. The CDR3 length is 13 residues. Here the CDR3 DNA reads TGTGCCAGCAGTTTAGGACACGAAGAGACCCAGTACTTC. Encoded protein: CASSLGHEETQYF.

V is TRBV7-3 and J is TRBJ2-3, with TRBD1 identical over 7 bases. Germline CDR1 and CDR2: SGHTA and FQGTGA. Trimming removed 3 bases from V and 1 base from J; junction bases left unmatched: 1. This CDR3 region has 14 residues. In DNA form, the CDR3 reads TGTGCCAGCAGCTTTGACAGGGGCACAGATACGCAGTATTTT. Translated: CASSFDRGTDTQYF.

This clone has only a few counts. The genes are TRBV6-5 and TRBJ2-7; D is possibly TRBD1 (5 bases). Trimming took off 2 bases at V and 5 bases at J, with 16 bases between the two ends. Germline CDR1 MNHEY, CDR2 SVGAGI. The CDR3 is 15 amino acids. The CDR3 region is CASSYGFQGSNEQYF. DNA of the CDR3: TGTGCCAGCAGTTACGGTTTTCAGGGATCAAACGAGCAGTACTTC.

The chain couples TRBV27 to TRBJ1-1; TRBD1 matches at 7 bases. Germline CDR1 reads MNHEY; CDR2 reads SMNVEV (reference sequence). The CDR3 is 17 residues long. V lost 6 bases and J lost 7; bases outside the gene matches: 20. CDR3 in amino acids: CASSRSGGGGRIVEAFF. The CDR3 coding sequence is TGTGCCAGCAGCCGGTCGGGAGGGGGCGGTCGAATTGTTGAAGCTTTCTTT.

The chain is built from TRBV27 and TRBJ1-1; D is undetermined. V was cut by 2 bases and J by 2 bases, with 9 bases left in between. CDR1 and CDR2 from the germline V gene are MNHEY and SMNVEV (reference sequence). The CDR3 runs 14 residues. As DNA, the CDR3 is TGTGCCAGCAGTTTAGGCAGGTTCAACACTGAAGCTTTCTTT. Its protein is CASSLGRFNTEAFF.

The chain joins TRBV11-2 to TRBJ2-7; maybe TRBD2 (5 bases). The CDR3 covers 13 residues. CDR1 is SGHAT, CDR2 FQNNGV, per germline. V lost 4 bases, J lost 7 bases, and 14 bases lay in between. As DNA, the CDR3 is TGTGCCAGCAGCTCCTCCCATACGGGGGAGCAGTACGTC. Protein product: CASSSSHTGEQYV.

The genes are TRBV28 and TRBJ1-2, with a possible D match to TRBD1 (6 bases). Trimming cost V 2 bases and J 2 bases, with 12 bases left between them. Germline values: CDR1 MDHEN, CDR2 SYDVKM. CDR3 length: 15 amino acids. In nucleotides, the CDR3 is TGTGCCAGCAGTTTACCCCGGGGGGCGAACTATGGCTACACCTTC. Translated, it gives CASSLPRGANYGYTF.

CDR3 amino acids: CASSSYRGGYTF. CDR3 sequence (DNA): TGTGCCAGCAGCTCGTACAGGGGTGGCTACACCTTC. The rearrangement joins TRBV11-1 to TRBJ1-2; 7 nucleotides align to TRBD1. With V trimmed by 4 bases and J by 7 bases, 3 bases remained unmatched. CDR1 is SGHAT and CDR2 is FQDESV in the germline V gene (reference sequence). The CDR3 has 12 amino acids.

This chain connects TRBV7-6 to TRBJ2-7; the match to TRBD1 covers 7 bases. Looked up from germline, CDR1 is SGHVS and CDR2 is FNYEAQ. CDR3 size: 14 residues. V lost 5 bases to trimming and J lost 7 bases; unmatched junction nucleotides: 11. The CDR3 sequence: CASSATGTAGEQYF. CDR3 bases: TGTGCCAGCAGCGCAACCGGGACAGCAGGGGAGCAGTACTTC.

This clone was counted a single time. The chain is built from TRBV7-8 and TRBJ2-2; no reliable D call. This CDR3 has 16 amino acids. The germline V and J ends were trimmed by 3 bases and 6 bases, with 17 bases remaining between them. The V gene's germline CDR1 is SGHVS and CDR2 FQNEAQ. Written as DNA, the CDR3 is TGTGCCAGCAGCTTGACAATTTGGTCGAATCCCGGGGAGCTGTTTTTT. It translates to CASSLTIWSNPGELFF.

The CDR3 region is CASSEGDNQPQHF. DNA for the CDR3: TGTGCCAGCTCGGAGGGCGACAATCAGCCCCAGCATTTT. This chain connects TRBV18 to TRBJ1-5; no definite D call. The V end lost 6 bases, the J end lost 3 bases, and 9 bases lay between the germline ends. Germline V lookup: CDR1 KGHSH, CDR2 LQKENI. This CDR3 has 13 amino acids.

V and J are TRBV7-8 and TRBJ2-2, with 7 bases matching TRBD1. V lost 5 bases, J lost 10 bases, and 4 bases stayed unmatched. The germline CDR1 and CDR2 sequences are SGHVS and FQNEAQ. The CDR3 sequence is 12 residues long. CDR3 nucleotides: TGTGCCAGCAGCAGAGACAGGGAGGAGCTGTTTTTT. Translation: CASSRDREELFF.

The chain carries TRBV7-8 and TRBJ1-1; D might be TRBD1 (5 bases). Germline-derived CDR1 and CDR2 are SGHVS and FQNEAQ. V was cut by 5 bases and J by 4 bases, with 17 bases left in between. The CDR3 spans 15 residues. This CDR3 reads CASSPPGLTSTEAFF. The CDR3 DNA follows: TGTGCCAGCAGCCCACCGGGACTGACTAGCACTGAAGCTTTCTTT.

Written as DNA, the CDR3 is TGTGCCAGCAGTATACCGGGACAGGGAGGATACGAGCAGTACTTC. Protein: CASSIPGQGGYEQYF. The chain joins TRBV28 to TRBJ2-5; TRBD1 agrees at 9 bases. The DNA end is more similar to TRBJ2-7, so the J call may be wrong. From germline, CDR1 is MDHEN and CDR2 SYDVKM. The CDR3 contains 15 residues.

The chain is built from TRBV16 and TRBJ2-1, with 8 bases identical to TRBD2. Germline trimming cut 4 bases from V and 3 bases from J; bases unmatched to any gene: 8. The CDR3 covers 16 residues. Looked up from germline, CDR1 is KGHSY and CDR2 is FQNENV. CDR3 coding DNA: TGTGCCAGCAGCCCCGATGGAAGCGGGGGCTACAATGAGCAGTTCTTC. Its protein product is CASSPDGSGGYNEQFF.

The chain carries TRBV9 and TRBJ2-3; 11 bases line up with TRBD2. The CDR3 contains 16 residues. The germline V gene has CDR1 SGDLS and CDR2 YYNGEE. J gave up 5 bases and V 3 bases, and 8 bases lay outside the gene matches. This chain's CDR3 is CASSDIAGGPIDTQYF. DNA for the CDR3: TGTGCCAGCAGCGACATAGCGGGAGGGCCGATAGATACGCAGTATTTT.